This T cell receptor beta chain was found in a study of beta chain features in type 1 diabetes. Background on the study: Patient and healthy donor groups were alike in age, gender and cell yields. Over all samples combined, over 85 million sorted cells were examined. Findings and limits, study-wide: VDJ junctions sequenced from type 1 diabetes patients showed fewer insertions and more deletions. Shorter templates may be favored by PCR, equally so in patients and controls.

cDNA synthesis used the whole RNA isolate, giving expressed TCRB sequences. Profiled with immunoSEQ multiplex PCR; TCRdb holds only in-frame clones, not every one. The sample lists about 400,000 clones, 10% to 15% occurring once. Germline assignment: CDR1 SGHRS and CDR2 YFSETQ. This CDR3 is 16 amino acids long. V was clipped by 5 bases and J by 1 base; unmatched bases: 7. This clone was observed a handful of times. Its antigen is undetermined. Sequencing was performed on naive CD4+ T cells from blood. This chain connects TRBV5-1 to TRBJ1-1, with 11 bases identical to TRBD1. This TCR came from a man between 18 and 29 years old in good health. CDR3 coding DNA: TGCGCCAGCAGTTGGACAGGGGGCGTAGGGAACACTGAAGCTTTCTTT. Translation gives CASSWTGGVGNTEAFF.